This is a list of T cell receptor beta chains from one sample in a study of a mutant IDH1 vaccine in newly diagnosed glioma. This table comes from immunoSEQ multiplex PCR, and its TCRdb copy is limited to in-frame clones, with some not included. Of 99,000 or so clones listed, roughly 90% are singletons. Here the sequenced sample was PBMCs, taken from a glioma patient treated with radiotherapy, temozolomide or both. These TCRs come from a woman in her fifties or sixties with glioma. Each CDR3 is given with its conserved first and last residue. The order of the fields is J gene, CDR3 length, clone size, V gene, D gene, CDR3 DNA, CDR3 protein. A D gene is named only where the DNA matches it firmly. Size tells how often a clone was seen (once, few, many) or the class of an expanded clone, and some rows leave it out.

TRBJ2-7	13	NA	TRBV29-1	TRBD1	TGCAGCGTCCGGGGACAGGACTCCTACGAGCAGTACTTC	CSVRGQDSYEQYF
TRBJ2-7	13	NA	TRBV29-1	NA	TGCAGCGTTGAAGACAGGGAAACCTACGAGCAGTACTTC	CSVEDRETYEQYF
TRBJ1-2	17	NA	TRBV5-3	NA	TGTGCCAGAAGCCCGGAACTTCTAGTGGGGGGCAAATATGGCTACACCTTC	CARSPELLVGGKYGYTF
TRBJ1-1	14	NA	TRBV27	NA	TGTGCCAGCAGTTTTAGGCCCATGAACACTGAAGCTTTCTTT	CASSFRPMNTEAFF
TRBJ2-5	11	once	TRBV25-1	NA	TGTGCTTCAAAGTACCAAGAGACCCAGTACTTC	CASKYQETQYF
TRBJ2-7	13	NA	TRBV7-9	NA	TGTGCCAGCAGCTTCGATTATCCCGACGAGCAGTACTTC	CASSFDYPDEQYF
TRBJ1-1	12	NA	TRBV10-3	NA	TGTGCCAGCAGGCGGATGGGGGCTGAAGCTTTCTTT	CASRRMGAEAFF
TRBJ2-2	16	NA	TRBV9	TRBD2	TGTGCCAGCACCAACGGGGCTAGCGGGGGTGCTGGGGAGCTGTTTTTT	CASTNGASGGAGELFF
TRBJ2-1	13	NA	TRBV27	NA	TGTGCCAGCAGTCCAAGACCGGACAATGAGCAGTTCTTC	CASSPRPDNEQFF
TRBJ2-2	18	NA	TRBV7-9	TRBD1	TGTGCCAGCAGCCCCGGACAGGGGAATTCGTTGGACACCGGGGAGCTGTTTTTT	CASSPGQGNSLDTGELFF
TRBJ1-6	18	NA	TRBV5-6	TRBD1	TGTGCCAGCAGCTTCGGACAGGGTATTAGCTCCTATAATTCACCCCTCCACTTT	CASSFGQGISSYNSPLHF
TRBJ1-2	13	NA	TRBV9	NA	TGTGCCAGCAGCGTAGCCCAGGGGTATGGCTACACCTTC	CASSVAQGYGYTF
TRBJ1-5	14	NA	TRBV2	TRBD1	TGTGCCAGCAGTCTAACAGGGGGCCTACAGCCCCAGCATTTT	CASSLTGGLQPQHF
TRBJ1-5	14	NA	TRBV28	NA	TGTGCCAGCAGTCCTGGGACAAGAGGACAGCCCCAGCATTTT	CASSPGTRGQPQHF
TRBJ2-7	14	NA	TRBV7-2	NA	TGTGCCAGCAGCTTACCGGGACTTGGGCACGAGCAGTACTTC	CASSLPGLGHEQYF
TRBJ1-1	13	NA	TRBV5-5	TRBD1	TGTGCCAGCAGCCTGACAGGGATCACTGAAGCTTTCTTT	CASSLTGITEAFF
TRBJ2-1	16	NA	TRBV5-1	TRBD2	TGCGCCAGCAGCTTGGCGGGACTAGCCTCCTACAATGAGCAGTTCTTC	CASSLAGLASYNEQFF
TRBJ1-1	11	few	TRBV7-9	NA	TGTGCCAGCAGGGACCCTCCGAGAGCTTTCTTT	CASRDPPRAFF
TRBJ2-7	13	NA	TRBV2	NA	TGTGCCAGCACTCTAGGGGGCTCCTACGAGCAGTACTTC	CASTLGGSYEQYF
TRBJ2-7	12	NA	TRBV27	NA	TGTGCCAGCAGTTTAAATTTGCGGGAGCAGTACTTC	CASSLNLREQYF
TRBJ2-5	17	NA	TRBV5-1	TRBD2	TGCGCCAGCAGCTTGTTCGGTCTAGCGGGAAGAACAGAGACCCAGTACTTC	CASSLFGLAGRTETQYF
TRBJ1-3	15	NA	TRBV5-1	NA	TGCGCCAGCAGCGAAATTCCCGACTCTGGAAACACCATATATTTT	CASSEIPDSGNTIYF
TRBJ2-2	17	NA	TRBV4-1	NA	TGCGCCAGCAGCCAAGTCGGCAGGGGGGACCACACCGGGGAGCTGTTTTTT	CASSQVGRGDHTGELFF
TRBJ2-7	15	once	TRBV4-1	TRBD1	TGCGCCAGCAGCCAAGGAGGGACAGTCTCCTACGAGCAGTACTTC	CASSQGGTVSYEQYF
TRBJ1-1	13	few	TRBV10-1	NA	TGCGCCAGCAGTGCTCAGAGGGACACTGAAGCTTTCTTT	CASSAQRDTEAFF
TRBJ1-2	14	NA	TRBV5-1	NA	TGCGCCAGCAGCTTGAGCGGGGAAACGGGTGGCTACACCTTC	CASSLSGETGGYTF
TRBJ2-2	16	NA	TRBV9	TRBD1	TGTGCCAGCAGCTTCCGAGGGACAGGGGGCACCGGGGAGCTGTTTTTT	CASSFRGTGGTGELFF
TRBJ2-2	14	NA	TRBV11-2	NA	TGTGCCAGCAGCCCAACGGACGTAACCGGGGAGCTGTTTTTT	CASSPTDVTGELFF
TRBJ2-7	10	NA	TRBV6-6	NA	TGTGCCAGCAGAGACTACGAGCAGTACTTC	CASRDYEQYF
TRBJ2-7	15	NA	TRBV7-9	NA	TGTGCCAGCAGCTTAGTGGGACAAGCCTCCTACGAGCAGTACTTC	CASSLVGQASYEQYF
TRBJ2-1	14	NA	TRBV6-5	NA	TGTGCCAGCAGACCCGGGCGCGGTCCGGGTGAGCAGTTCTTC	CASRPGRGPGEQFF
TRBJ2-7	15	NA	TRBV28	TRBD2	TGTGCCAGCAGTTCCCTAGCGGAGGGGCTCTACGAGCAGTACTTC	CASSSLAEGLYEQYF
TRBJ2-5	13	NA	TRBV19	NA	TGTGCCAGTAGTGTCCGGGGGTCAGAGACCCAGTACTTC	CASSVRGSETQYF
TRBJ2-3	13	few	TRBV2	NA	TGTGCCAGCGTGGAGCGGTACACAGATACGCAGTATTTT	CASVERYTDTQYF
TRBJ2-7	16	NA	TRBV4-1	NA	TGCGCCAGCAGCCAAGATGGCGGTAGCTCCCACTACGAGCAGTACTTC	CASSQDGGSSHYEQYF
TRBJ2-3	14	NA	TRBV6-1	NA	TGTGCCAGCAGACTACAACCTAGCACAGATACGCAGTATTTT	CASRLQPSTDTQYF
TRBJ2-7	11	NA	TRBV2	NA	TGTGCCAGCAGTGAAAGGTACGAGCAGTACTTC	CASSERYEQYF
TRBJ1-3	13	NA	TRBV7-9	NA	TGTGCCAGCAGCCGAGTGACTGGAAACACCATATATTTT	CASSRVTGNTIYF
TRBJ1-1	14	few	TRBV28	NA	TGTGCCAGCAGTTTCGGCAGGGTTGCCACTGAAGCTTTCTTT	CASSFGRVATEAFF
TRBJ2-2	14	NA	TRBV27	NA	TGTGCCAGCAGTTTATGGGCGCCCCCGAGGGAGCTGTTTTTT	CASSLWAPPRELFF
TRBJ2-1	16	NA	TRBV7-9	NA	TGTGCCAGCAGCTTTGCAGGTGGACCCTTCGACAATGAGCAGTTCTTC	CASSFAGGPFDNEQFF
TRBJ1-1	13	NA	TRBV30	NA	TGTGCCTGGAGTGTTGGGGGGGGCACTGAAGCTTTCTTT	CAWSVGGGTEAFF
TRBJ1-2	14	NA	TRBV6-6	NA	TGTGCCAGCAGTTACTCGGGTCCGAGCTATGGCTACACCTTC	CASSYSGPSYGYTF
TRBJ1-5	17	NA	TRBV27	NA	TGTGCCAGCAGTTTAACGGCGGGGGGGGCTACCAATCAGCCCCAGCATTTT	CASSLTAGGATNQPQHF
TRBJ1-5	14	NA	TRBV19	NA	TGTGCCAGTAGAGGACATTTTAGCAATCAGCCCCAGCATTTT	CASRGHFSNQPQHF
TRBJ1-4	14	NA	TRBV5-6	TRBD1	TGTGCCAGCAGCTTCGGGACAGGTCTTGAAAAACTGTTTTTT	CASSFGTGLEKLFF
TRBJ1-1	13	NA	TRBV15	NA	TGTGCCACCAGCAACGGAATGAACACTGAAGCTTTCTTT	CATSNGMNTEAFF